These 25 T cell receptor beta chains came from one sample sequenced in a study of early T cells in non-severe SARS-CoV-2 infection. TCRdb ran MiXCR on the 5' RACE reads and lists one entry per CDR3 protein. Among about 60,000 distinct CDR3 sequences listed, roughly 13% were seen once. Sequencing was done on a sample of whole blood. The receptors derive from an adult who was a healthcare worker with PCR-confirmed SARS-CoV-2 infection or an uninfected control (not recorded which).

In its sample, this clonotype was seen many times. J is TRBJ2-1 and V is TRBV6-6, with TRBD2 matching 11 bases. Per the germline V gene, CDR1 is MNHNY and CDR2 is SVGAGI (reference sequence). This CDR3 spans 16 amino acids. V was pared by 5 bases and J by 6 bases, with 9 bases of the junction left unmatched. The CDR3 loop reads CASSLLLAGVGNEQFF. In DNA form, the CDR3 reads TGTGCCAGCAGTCTCCTACTAGCGGGAGTGGGCAATGAGCAGTTCTTC.

V and J are TRBV5-6 and TRBJ2-1; 8 nucleotides agree with TRBD2. Germline V lookup: CDR1 SGHDT, CDR2 YYEEEE. CDR3 length equals 20 residues. The trim removed 2 bases at V and 7 bases at J, leaving 23 bases unmatched. Here the CDR3 reads CASSFPRAPRLRGVRNEQFF. The CDR3 nucleotides read TGTGCCAGCAGCTTTCCCCGGGCCCCTCGATTGCGGGGGGTGCGAAATGAGCAGTTCTTC. Full variable domain (outside the CDR3, taken from reference TRBV5-6 and TRBJ2-1): DAGVTQSPTHLIKTRGQQVTLRCSPKSGHDTVSWYQQALGQGPQFIFQYYEEEERQRGNFPDRFSGHQFPNYSSELNVNALLLGDSALYLCASSFPRAPRLRGVRNEQFFGPGTRLTVL.

The V and J genes are TRBV18 and TRBJ2-7, with 7 nucleotides matching TRBD1. The CDR3 covers 16 residues. The V gene end was trimmed by 1 base and the J gene end by 3 bases; junction bases not matched to a gene: 9. The germline V gene has CDR1 KGHSH and CDR2 LQKENI. The CDR3 nucleotides read TGTGCCAGCTCACCACGCCGGGACAGCGTAGACTACGAGCAGTACTTC. Its protein product is CASSPRRDSVDYEQYF.

This clonotype appeared a few times. CDR3 sequence reads: CASSRQANQPQHF. As DNA, the CDR3 is TGTGCCAGCAGCCGACAGGCGAATCAGCCCCAGCATTTT. The rearrangement links TRBV5-6 to TRBJ1-5; a possible D gene is TRBD1 (6 bases). The germline CDR1 and CDR2 sequences are SGHDT and YYEEEE. Trimming left V 4 bases short and J 4 bases short, with 9 bases between. The CDR3 has 13 residues.

In its sample, this clonotype was seen many times. This chain uses TRBV7-2 with TRBJ1-2; D gene uncertain. Germline V gene sequence: CDR1 SGHTA, CDR2 FQGNSA. The CDR3 loop spans 17 amino acids. The germline V and J ends were trimmed by 2 bases and 1 base, with 17 bases remaining between them. The CDR3 loop is CASSLWTASEVNYGYTF. The CDR3, as DNA: TGTGCCAGCAGCTTATGGACGGCTTCTGAAGTTAACTATGGCTACACCTTC. The full variable domain, in which reference TRBV7-2 and TRBJ1-2 provide the parts outside the CDR3, is GAGVSQSPSNKVTEKGKDVELRCDPISGHTALYWYRQSLGQGLEFLIYFQGNSAPDKSGLPSDRFSAERTGGSVSTLTIQRTQQEDSAVYLCASSLWTASEVNYGYTFGSGTRLTVV.

In this sample, this clonotype turned up a few times. CDR3 DNA sequence: TGTGCCAGCAGCTTTTTAACTGGGGCTTCACCCCTCCACTTT. Its translation: CASSFLTGASPLHF. The J gene is TRBJ1-6, the V gene TRBV7-2, with a tentative D call TRBD1 (5 bases). This CDR3 region has 14 residues. Looked up from germline, CDR1 is SGHTA and CDR2 is FQGNSA. With 3 bases removed from V and 9 bases from J, the gap between germline ends came to 12 bases.

This clonotype has ten or more counts. This sequence joins TRBV12-3 or TRBV12-4 and TRBJ1-6; D remains ambiguous. The V end lost 3 bases, the J end lost 11 bases, and 8 bases lay between the germline ends. The CDR3 consists of 12 residues. The CDR3 protein is CASSLGGAPLHF. CDR3 DNA sequence: TGTGCCAGCAGTTTGGGCGGCGCACCCCTCCACTTT.

This clonotype was recorded many times. The V call is TRBV7-2, the J call TRBJ2-3; maybe TRBD2 (6 bases). This CDR3 spans 16 amino acids. Germline V gene lookup returns CDR1 SGHTA and CDR2 FQGNSA. The V gene lost 5 bases and the J gene lost 3 bases, with 18 bases spanning the gap. In DNA form, the CDR3 reads TGTGCCAGCAGCCCGCGGGGTACCCCCCCTACAGATACGCAGTATTTT. Translation gives CASSPRGTPPTDTQYF.

This clonotype was observed a few times. The chain recombines TRBV18 with TRBJ2-1, with 13 bases identical to TRBD2. V lost 6 bases to trimming and J lost 10 bases; unmatched junction nucleotides: 12. This CDR3 has 16 residues. CDR1 KGHSH and CDR2 LQKENI come from the germline V gene. The CDR3 spells CASSQTSGGLHREQFF. The CDR3 coding sequence is TGTGCCAGCTCGCAGACTAGCGGGGGGCTACACAGGGAGCAGTTCTTC.

The chain is built from TRBV20-1 and TRBJ2-2; D may match TRBD1 or TRBD2 (5 bases each). The CDR3 has 13 amino acids. Germline CDR1 is DFQATT and CDR2 is SNEGSKA (reference sequence). Deletions cut 6 bases from V and 1 base from J, with 9 bases between. The CDR3 protein is CSAWDGNTGELFF. DNA for the CDR3: TGCAGTGCGTGGGACGGGAACACCGGGGAGCTGTTTTTT.

This clonotype has only a few counts. This chain joins TRBV9 and TRBJ2-2; D is perhaps TRBD2 (7 bases). Trimming took off 8 bases at V and 6 bases at J, with 17 bases between the two ends. Germline CDR1 is SGDLS and CDR2 is YYNGEE. The CDR3 sequence is 14 residues long. CDR3 region: CARLAGAKAGELFF. The CDR3 DNA is TGTGCCAGGTTGGCGGGGGCTAAGGCCGGGGAGCTGTTTTTT.

The chain couples TRBV7-2 to TRBJ1-6; D uncertain. The germline gives CDR1 SGHTA, CDR2 FQGNSA. The CDR3 loop spans 11 amino acids. Trimming removed 1 base from V and 8 bases from J, with 0 bases in between. This CDR3 reads CASSLDSPLHF. In nucleotides, the CDR3 is TGTGCCAGCAGCTTAGATTCACCCCTCCACTTT.

The sample holds a few counts of this clonotype. The chain links TRBV11-2 to TRBJ2-2; no firm D call. Germline CDR1 reads SGHAT; CDR2 reads FQNNGV. This CDR3 has 16 amino acids. The ends were cut back, 1 base at V and 6 bases at J, with 15 bases in the middle. CDR3 sequence (DNA): TGTGCCAGCAGCTTAGTTCGATGGAGAATTGCCGGGGAGCTGTTTTTT. This translates into CASSLVRWRIAGELFF.

The V call is TRBV4-3, the J call TRBJ2-2; 12 bases are shared with TRBD2. The V gene's germline CDR1 is LGHNA and CDR2 YSLEER. With V trimmed by 1 base and J by 2 bases, 8 bases remained unmatched. The CDR3 runs to 19 residues. CDR3 protein: CASSQGVLAGGRNTGELFF. The CDR3 DNA reads TGCGCCAGCAGCCAAGGAGTGCTAGCGGGGGGGCGTAACACCGGGGAGCTGTTTTTT.

This clonotype has at least ten counts. This chain uses TRBV28 with TRBJ1-5; TRBD1 might be the D (6 bases). The CDR3 has 15 amino acids. Germline loops: CDR1 MDHEN, CDR2 SYDVKM. Trimming pared 6 bases from V and 9 bases from J, leaving 21 bases between. CDR3 sequence reads: CASSVNPTGTRPQHF. In DNA form, the CDR3 reads TGTGCCAGCAGCGTAAACCCGACAGGCACCAGGCCCCAGCATTTT.

This clonotype was detected ten times or more. The chain carries TRBV29-1 and TRBJ1-1; D possibly corresponds to TRBD1 (5 bases). CDR1 and CDR2 (germline): SQVTM, ANQGSEA. V was trimmed by 1 base and J by 1 base, leaving 13 bases between them. There are 15 residues in the CDR3. The CDR3 sequence: CSVEGRAVKNTEAFF. The CDR3 DNA is TGCAGCGTTGAAGGCAGGGCGGTGAAGAACACTGAAGCTTTCTTT.

This clonotype was counted at least ten times. The chain couples TRBV7-9 to TRBJ1-2, with D possibly TRBD1 on 5 matching bases. The V gene's germline CDR1 is SEHNR and CDR2 FQNEAQ (reference sequence). The V and J ends lost 5 bases and 6 bases respectively, with 22 bases between them. The CDR3 spans 16 residues. The CDR3 nucleotides read TGTGCCAGCAGCCCGTGGGACCGCGCAGAAGCGGATGGCTACACCTTC. It encodes CASSPWDRAEADGYTF.

There are many counts of this clonotype. The chain joins TRBV20-1 to TRBJ1-2; D gene uncertain. The germline V gene encodes CDR1 DFQATT and CDR2 SNEGSKA (reference sequence). The CDR3 spans 8 residues. This CDR3 is CRAYGYTF. In DNA, the CDR3 is TGCAGGGCATATGGCTACACCTTC.

The sample holds many counts of this clonotype. This chain uses TRBV14 with TRBJ1-5; D gene uncertain. The CDR3 loop spans 13 amino acids. V was pared by 2 bases and J by 4 bases, with 6 bases between. Per germline, CDR1 SGHDN and CDR2 FVKESK. CDR3 coding DNA: TGTGCCAGCAGCCAACAGGCAAATCAGCCCCAGCATTTT. Translated, it gives CASSQQANQPQHF.

The chain joins TRBV12-5 to TRBJ1-1; TRBD1 aligns across 10 bases. Trimming removed 1 base from V and 11 bases from J; junction bases left unmatched: 4. The CDR3 runs 13 residues. Germline values: CDR1 LGHNT, CDR2 FRNRAP. The CDR3 DNA reads as TGTGCTAGTGGTTTGGGAGACAGGGGGCACGCTTTCTTT. Encoded protein: CASGLGDRGHAFF.

Many counts were recorded for this clonotype. V and J are TRBV4-3 and TRBJ2-2; no definite D call. This CDR3 has 15 amino acids. The germline V and J ends were trimmed by 5 bases and 0 bases, with 10 bases remaining between them. The germline V gene encodes CDR1 LGHNA and CDR2 YSLEER. This CDR3 is CASSSEVTNTGELFF. DNA of the CDR3: TGCGCCAGCAGCTCAGAGGTGACGAACACCGGGGAGCTGTTTTTT.

With respect to this clonotype: A much larger clone lies a single base off, so this may be a read error. The CDR3 loop reads CASSDLRSYNVQFF. CDR3 sequence (DNA): TGTGCCAGCTCAGACCTACGATCCTACAATGTGCAGTTCTTC. This chain connects TRBV18 to TRBJ2-1; no firm D call. The CDR3 runs 14 residues. CDR1 and CDR2 (germline): KGHSH, LQKENI.

In this sample, this clonotype turned up many times. The rearrangement links TRBV7-9 to TRBJ1-2, with 9 bases fitting TRBD1. Trimming cost V 4 bases and J 8 bases; bases outside gene matches: 5. Germline V CDR1 and CDR2: SEHNR, FQNEAQ (reference sequence). This CDR3 spans 13 amino acids. The CDR3 sequence is CASSSRDREGYTF. The CDR3 region has the DNA TGTGCCAGCAGCTCGAGGGACAGGGAGGGCTACACCTTC.

In its sample, this clonotype was seen a few times. J is TRBJ1-5 and V is TRBV12-3 or TRBV12-4, with 10 bases aligning to TRBD1. The CDR3 contains 16 residues. V was pared by 5 bases and J by 2 bases, with 6 bases of the junction left unmatched. The CDR3 DNA reads as TGTGCCAGCAGTCCGACAGGGGGCGCGGGCAATCAGCCCCAGCATTTT. Translation gives CASSPTGGAGNQPQHF.

This clonotype was picked up many times. This sequence joins TRBV11-2 and TRBJ2-5; 11 nucleotides line up with TRBD2. J gave up 5 bases and V 6 bases, and 8 bases lay outside the gene matches. CDR3 length: 15 residues. Germline V gene lookup returns CDR1 SGHAT and CDR2 FQNNGV. CDR3 bases: TGTGCCAGCAGTCTCCCGGGACTAGCGGCGGAGACCCAGTACTTC. Protein: CASSLPGLAAETQYF.